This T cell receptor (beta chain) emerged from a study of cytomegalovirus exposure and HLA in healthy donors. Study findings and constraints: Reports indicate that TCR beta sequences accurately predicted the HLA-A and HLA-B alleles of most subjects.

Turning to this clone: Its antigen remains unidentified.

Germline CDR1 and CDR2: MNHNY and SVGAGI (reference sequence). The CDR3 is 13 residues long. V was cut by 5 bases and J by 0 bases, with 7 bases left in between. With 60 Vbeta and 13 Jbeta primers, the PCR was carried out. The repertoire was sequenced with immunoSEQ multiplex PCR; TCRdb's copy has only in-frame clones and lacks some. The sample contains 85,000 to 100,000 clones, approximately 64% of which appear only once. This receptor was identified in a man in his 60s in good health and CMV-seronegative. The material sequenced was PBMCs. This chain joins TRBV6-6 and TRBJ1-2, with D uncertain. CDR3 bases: TGTGCCAGCAGTCCAGATCCTAACTATGGCTACACCTTC. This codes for CASSPDPNYGYTF.